The rows below give T cell receptor beta chains drawn from one sample of a study of CD8 T cells in Susac syndrome. MiXCR, run by TCRdb on the immunoSEQ multiplex PCR reads, gives a single entry per CDR3 protein. The sample records about 190,000 distinct CDR3 sequences, around 95% being singletons. Sequenced sample: CD4+ T cells from PBMCs. All receptors derive from a human donor with Susac syndrome. Each CDR3 is given with its conserved first and last residue. D genes are given only for firm matches. A clone size is listed for some rows: how often the clone was seen (once, few, many), or a class if it is expanded.

v_call	j_call	clone_size	d_call	cdr3_aa	cdr3_nt
TRBV7-9	TRBJ2-7	.	TRBD2	CASSLGTGLAGHEQYF	TGTGCCAGCAGCTTAGGAACGGGACTAGCGGGGCACGAGCAGTACTTC
TRBV12-3/TRBV12-4	TRBJ1-3	.	.	CASSLRGISGNTIYF	TGTGCCAGCAGTTTGAGGGGAATCTCTGGAAACACCATATATTTT
TRBV28	TRBJ2-7	.	TRBD1	CASRGTGGFEQYF	TGTGCCAGCAGAGGGACAGGGGGCTTCGAGCAGTACTTC
TRBV11-2	TRBJ2-5	.	.	CASSFQRAGQETQYF	TGTGCCAGCAGCTTTCAAAGAGCAGGGCAAGAGACCCAGTACTTC
TRBV3-1	TRBJ1-2	.	.	CASSRLDKLNYGYTF	TGTGCCAGCAGCCGATTGGACAAGCTCAACTATGGCTACACCTTC
TRBV29-1	TRBJ1-1	.	TRBD1	CSVRTGSNTEAFF	TGCAGCGTCAGGACAGGATCGAACACTGAAGCTTTCTTT
TRBV11-2	TRBJ2-5	.	.	CASRPLGREETQYF	TGTGCCAGCAGGCCACTAGGAAGGGAAGAGACCCAGTACTTC
TRBV29-1	TRBJ2-7	.	TRBD1	CSVKGQLYEQYF	TGCAGCGTGAAGGGACAGCTCTACGAGCAGTACTTC
TRBV5-4	TRBJ2-7	.	TRBD1	CASRPDRGLGEQYF	TGTGCCAGCAGACCGGACAGGGGGCTGGGAGAGCAGTACTTC
TRBV27	TRBJ1-1	.	.	CASSPLGGSTEAFF	TGTGCCAGCAGTCCCCTGGGAGGTAGCACTGAAGCTTTCTTT
TRBV2	TRBJ2-7	.	TRBD2	CASSEGRAGGKQYF	TGTGCCAGCAGTGAGGGGAGGGCGGGCGGTAAGCAGTACTTC
TRBV5-4	TRBJ2-5	.	.	CASSQPKETQYF	TGTGCCAGCAGCCAACCCAAAGAGACCCAGTACTTC
TRBV20-1	TRBJ2-7	.	TRBD2	CSVQSSGGLVEQYF	TGCAGTGTTCAGAGTAGCGGGGGCCTCGTCGAGCAGTACTTC
TRBV30	TRBJ2-1	.	TRBD2	CAWSVLAGGYNEQFF	TGTGCCTGGAGTGTCCTAGCGGGGGGGTACAATGAGCAGTTCTTC
TRBV4-3	TRBJ2-2	.	.	CASSSTGRAGELFF	TGCGCCAGCAGCTCGACAGGGAGGGCCGGGGAGCTGTTTTTT
TRBV10-3	TRBJ1-6	.	.	CAISESTANSPLHF	TGTGCCATCAGTGAGTCTACAGCTAATTCACCCCTCCACTTT
TRBV30	TRBJ1-2	.	.	CAWSTKGLPNYGYTF	TGTGCCTGGAGTACCAAAGGCCTTCCTAACTATGGCTACACCTTC
TRBV30	TRBJ1-1	.	.	CAWTRVEAFF	TGTGCCTGGACCCGAGTCGAAGCTTTCTTT
TRBV6-2/TRBV6-3	TRBJ1-1	.	.	CASKEQVQRNTEAFF	TGTGCCAGCAAAGAGCAGGTTCAGAGGAACACTGAAGCTTTCTTT
TRBV7-2	TRBJ2-5	.	.	CASSLDPGPETQYF	TGTGCCAGCAGCTTAGACCCGGGGCCGGAGACCCAGTACTTC
TRBV5-4	TRBJ2-2	.	TRBD1	CASSLEPGQLTGELFF	TGTGCCAGCAGTTTGGAACCGGGACAGTTGACCGGGGAGCTGTTTTTT
TRBV5-1	TRBJ2-1	.	.	CASSRQESYNEQFF	TGCGCCAGTTCGAGACAGGAGTCCTACAATGAGCAGTTCTTC
TRBV6-5	TRBJ2-5	once	TRBD2	CASSLLAGGLGTQYF	TGTGCCAGCAGTTTACTAGCGGGGGGGTTAGGGACCCAGTACTTC
TRBV28	TRBJ2-7	.	.	CASSNPGRRDEQYF	TGTGCCAGCAGTAACCCGGGACGGAGGGACGAGCAGTACTTC
TRBV4-2	TRBJ2-2	.	TRBD2	CASKTSGVLTGELFF	TGTGCCAGCAAAACTAGCGGGGTACTCACCGGGGAGCTGTTTTTT
TRBV12-3/TRBV12-4	TRBJ2-3	.	TRBD2	CASSFGGAGDTQYF	TGTGCCAGCAGTTTCGGGGGGGCCGGAGATACGCAGTATTTT
TRBV3-1	TRBJ1-1	.	.	CASSQEMGRGAFF	TGTGCCAGCAGCCAAGAGATGGGCAGGGGAGCTTTCTTT
TRBV9	TRBJ1-5	.	TRBD1	CASSGDRALRPQHF	TGTGCCAGCAGCGGGGACAGGGCCTTACGGCCCCAGCATTTT
TRBV20-1	TRBJ2-5	.	TRBD2	CSASAGGGETQYF	TGCAGTGCCAGTGCGGGGGGAGGAGAGACCCAGTACTTC
TRBV12-3/TRBV12-4	TRBJ2-7	.	TRBD2	CASRRGGSYEQYF	TGTGCCAGCCGTCGGGGGGGGTCCTACGAGCAGTACTTC
TRBV5-1	TRBJ2-2	.	TRBD2	CASARGEGTGELFF	TGCGCCAGCGCCCGCGGGGAGGGCACCGGGGAGCTGTTTTTT
TRBV29-1	TRBJ2-2	.	TRBD1	CSADRGRTGELFF	TGCAGCGCTGACAGGGGGCGGACCGGGGAGCTGTTTTTT
TRBV7-8	TRBJ1-5	few	TRBD1	CASSQDRGNQPQHF	TGTGCCAGCAGCCAGGACAGGGGGAATCAGCCCCAGCATTTT
TRBV4-2	TRBJ2-2	.	.	CASSQVGTVPAGELFF	TGTGCCAGCAGCCAAGTTGGAACGGTACCCGCCGGGGAGCTGTTTTTT
TRBV29-1	TRBJ2-6	.	TRBD1	CSVFAGTDSGANVLTF	TGCAGCGTTTTCGCCGGGACAGACTCTGGGGCCAACGTCCTGACTTTC
TRBV20-1	TRBJ1-1	.	.	CSASRWSTSQGEAFF	TGCAGTGCTAGCCGCTGGTCGACGAGCCAAGGTGAAGCTTTCTTT
TRBV15	TRBJ2-3	.	.	CATSRGPEGLTDTQYF	TGTGCCACCAGCAGAGGCCCCGAGGGGCTCACAGATACGCAGTATTTT
TRBV7-6	TRBJ1-1	.	TRBD1	CASSPQGGTEAFF	TGTGCCAGCAGCCCACAGGGGGGCACTGAAGCTTTCTTT